What follows are 18 T cell receptor beta chains derived from one specimen sequenced in a study of beta chain features in type 1 diabetes. Isolated RNA was reverse transcribed in full, so expressed TCRB transcripts were sequenced. Data came from immunoSEQ multiplex PCR; TCRdb stores just in-frame clones and leaves some out. This sample has under 300,000 clones, with 27% found just once. The sample consisted of central memory CD4+ T cells from blood. These receptors were obtained from a man between 25 and 39 years old in good health.

The V call is TRBV30, the J call TRBJ2-5; 8 bases align to TRBD1. Germline V gene sequence: CDR1 GTSNPN, CDR2 SVGIG (reference sequence). With V trimmed by 5 bases and J by 4 bases, 3 bases remained unmatched. The CDR3 runs to 12 residues. CDR3 sequence (DNA): TGTGCCTGGCAGGGGGCTAGAGAGACCCAGTACTTC. Encoded protein: CAWQGARETQYF.

This clone came up a few times. The V gene is TRBV7-9, the J gene TRBJ2-5; D is perhaps TRBD1 or TRBD2 (5 bases each). Deletions cut 3 bases from V and 5 bases from J, with 10 bases between. The CDR3 is 13 residues long. Per the germline V gene, CDR1 is SEHNR and CDR2 is FQNEAQ (reference sequence). In DNA form, the CDR3 reads TGTGCCAGCAGCTTGAGAGGGACGGAGACCCAGTACTTC. Translation gives CASSLRGTETQYF.

The J gene is TRBJ2-2, the V gene TRBV2, with D maybe TRBD1 (5 bases). CDR1 SNHLY and CDR2 FYNNEI come from the germline V gene. The CDR3 is made up of 16 amino acids. The V gene lost 7 bases and the J gene lost 3 bases, with 18 bases spanning the gap. The CDR3 sequence: CASKRLRVLDTGELFF. CDR3 in DNA: TGTGCCAGCAAGAGACTCAGGGTATTAGACACCGGGGAGCTGTTTTTT.

This clone has only a few counts. The chain links TRBV5-1 to TRBJ2-1; no clear D. From germline, CDR1 is SGHRS and CDR2 YFSETQ. CDR3 length equals 15 residues. The V and J ends lost 0 bases and 5 bases respectively, with 12 bases between them. In DNA, the CDR3 is TGCGCCAGCAGCTTGGAAGGCGGAAAGAACAATGAGCAGTTCTTC. As protein: CASSLEGGKNNEQFF.

This clone came up a few times. The chain couples TRBV25-1 to TRBJ2-5, with D tentatively TRBD1 or TRBD2 (6 bases each). The CDR3 contains 13 residues. Trimming took off 0 bases at V and 11 bases at J, with 13 bases between the two ends. Germline assignment: CDR1 MGHDK and CDR2 SYGVNS. DNA of the CDR3: TGTGCCAGCAGTGAATATAGGGGGGAAGAGCAGTACTTC. It encodes CASSEYRGEEQYF.

In this sample, this clone turned up a few times. V gene TRBV29-1 combines with J gene TRBJ2-1, with 8 nucleotides matching TRBD1. CDR3 length equals 10 residues. V was pared by 4 bases and J by 15 bases, with 5 bases of the junction left unmatched. CDR1 and CDR2 (germline): SQVTM, ANQGSEA. For the CDR3, the DNA is TGCAGCGTTGTTGGGGACAGGTGGTTCTTC. Residues: CSVVGDRWFF.

The rearrangement links TRBV6-5 to TRBJ1-1; D gene uncertain. CDR3 length equals 14 residues. Trimming took 0 bases from V and 0 from J, leaving 5 bases between them. CDR1 and CDR2 (germline): MNHEY, SVGAGI. CDR3: CASSYSALNTEAFF. The DNA of the CDR3 is TGTGCCAGCAGTTACTCGGCGTTGAACACTGAAGCTTTCTTT.

At least ten counts were recorded for this clone. The chain has TRBV5-4 and TRBJ1-6; tentative D call: TRBD1 (6 bases). Germline lookup yields CDR1 SGHNT and CDR2 YYREEE (reference sequence). The CDR3 runs 13 residues. V was clipped by 7 bases and J by 5 bases, with 10 bases between them. In nucleotides, the CDR3 is TGTGCCAGCGGGACATTGGATAATTCACCCCTCCACTTT. This gives the protein CASGTLDNSPLHF.

In its sample, this clone was seen a few times. The chain couples TRBV7-9 to TRBJ2-7; D possibly matches TRBD1 or TRBD2 (5 bases each). The CDR3 length is 13 residues. CDR1 is SEHNR and CDR2 is FQNEAQ in the germline V gene (reference sequence). The ends were cut back, 2 bases at V and 9 bases at J, with 14 bases in the middle. The CDR3 loop reads CASSLRQFEGQYF. CDR3 sequence (DNA): TGTGCCAGCAGCTTAAGACAGTTCGAGGGGCAGTACTTC.

The chain recombines TRBV7-2 with TRBJ2-7; D remains ambiguous. The V gene's germline CDR1 is SGHTA and CDR2 FQGNSA. The ends were cut back, 0 bases at V and 6 bases at J, with 9 bases in the middle. The CDR3 totals 13 residues. CDR3: CASSLAQASEQYF. As DNA, the CDR3 is TGTGCCAGCAGCTTAGCGCAGGCGAGCGAGCAGTACTTC.

This clone has just a few counts. The gene calls are TRBV6-5 and TRBJ2-1; D gene unclear. The V gene's germline CDR1 is MNHEY and CDR2 SVGAGI. CDR3 size: 14 residues. V shed 4 bases and J shed 0 bases, with 7 bases lying between them. CDR3 region: CASSLWSSYNEQFF. In DNA form, the CDR3 reads TGTGCCAGCAGTTTGTGGAGCTCCTACAATGAGCAGTTCTTC.

This clone came up a few times. The chain recombines TRBV10-3 with TRBJ2-3; TRBD2 aligns across 7 bases. Germline CDR1 is ENHRY and CDR2 is SYGVKD. The CDR3 has 14 residues. V was pared by 7 bases and J by 0 bases, with 4 bases of the junction left unmatched. CDR3 DNA: TGTGCCATCAACCAAGCGGGGAGCACAGATACGCAGTATTTT. This sequence encodes CAINQAGSTDTQYF.

This clone has only a few counts. This chain uses TRBV7-2 with TRBJ2-1; no clear D gene. The CDR3 extends over 12 amino acids. Trimming pared 3 bases from V and 9 bases from J, leaving 9 bases between. Germline loops: CDR1 SGHTA, CDR2 FQGNSA. CDR3 sequence reads: CASSFLLVEQFF. The CDR3 nucleotides read TGTGCCAGCAGCTTCCTTCTGGTTGAGCAGTTCTTC.

This clone has only a few counts. The rearrangement uses TRBV19 and TRBJ1-5; unclear D gene. Per the germline V gene, CDR1 is LNHDA and CDR2 is SQIVND (reference sequence). This CDR3 spans 13 amino acids. Deletions cut 3 bases from V and 4 bases from J, with 7 bases between. CDR3 coding DNA: TGTGCCAGTAGTATTCAGGTAAATCAGCCCCAGCATTTT. Translated: CASSIQVNQPQHF.

This clone appeared a few times. This chain joins TRBV29-1 and TRBJ2-3; TRBD2 agrees at 8 bases. Looked up from germline, CDR1 is SQVTM and CDR2 is ANQGSEA. This CDR3 contains 14 residues. Trimming cost V 6 bases and J 5 bases; bases outside gene matches: 10. The CDR3 protein is CSVSVGLVEDTQYF. The DNA of the CDR3 is TGCAGCGTGAGTGTGGGACTAGTAGAAGATACGCAGTATTTT.

The rearrangement uses TRBV30 and TRBJ1-3, with unresolved D. V was cut by 0 bases and J by 1 base, with 7 bases left in between. This CDR3 contains 14 residues. Germline V gene lookup returns CDR1 GTSNPN and CDR2 SVGIG (reference sequence). CDR3 sequence: CAWSVIRSGNTIYF. CDR3 sequence (DNA): TGTGCCTGGAGTGTTATAAGGTCTGGAAACACCATATATTTT.

The chain links TRBV5-1 to TRBJ2-7; D may be TRBD2 (5 bases). With 9 bases removed from V and 1 base from J, the gap between germline ends came to 14 bases. Germline V lookup: CDR1 SGHRS, CDR2 YFSETQ. CDR3 length equals 13 residues. CDR3 nucleotides: TGCGCCACTTCCATTGGGAGTTCCTACGAGCAGTACTTC. This translates into CATSIGSSYEQYF.

The J gene is TRBJ2-5, the V gene TRBV7-2, with 7 bases that match TRBD1. This CDR3 contains 14 residues. V shed 5 bases, J shed 1 base, and the junction held 4 bases outside the gene matches. Germline CDR1 SGHTA, CDR2 FQGNSA. In DNA form, the CDR3 reads TGTGCCAGCAGCCCCGACAGGGCCCAAGAGACCCAGTACTTC. Protein product: CASSPDRAQETQYF.